The 27 T cell receptor beta chains below were found in one sample sequenced in a study of CD8 T cells in ankylosing spondylitis. TCRdb processed the 5' RACE reads anew with MiXCR; each CDR3 protein has one entry. Seen here are over 150,000 distinct CDR3 sequences, 13% observed once, and the top ten hold approximately 16%. Sequenced input: blood, either unsorted or a sorted T cell fraction (not recorded which). The receptors were gathered from a male donor with ankylosing spondylitis or in good health (not recorded which).

This clonotype has only a few counts. The chain recombines TRBV6-5 with TRBJ2-7; D is ambiguous. CDR3 size: 16 residues. Trimming pared 0 bases from V and 0 bases from J, leaving 12 bases between. Per the germline V gene, CDR1 is MNHEY and CDR2 is SVGAGI. CDR3 sequence: CASSYSLGESSYEQYF. The CDR3 DNA sequence: TGTGCCAGCAGTTACTCGCTCGGCGAGAGCTCCTACGAGCAGTACTTC.

This clonotype was picked up a small number of times. The chain combines TRBV24-1 with TRBJ2-5; 7 positions agree with TRBD2. Looked up from germline, CDR1 is KGHDR and CDR2 is SFDVKD. The J segment lost 5 bases and the V segment lost 0 bases, leaving 14 bases of the junction unmatched. CDR3 length: 18 residues. The CDR3 nucleotides are TGTGCCACCAGTGATTTGCATCGAGGGACTACCGAGGGGGAGACCCAGTACTTC. Amino acids: CATSDLHRGTTEGETQYF.

This clonotype was observed a few times. This chain links TRBV5-1 with TRBJ2-1, with TRBD1 identical over 8 bases. The V gene's germline CDR1 is SGHRS and CDR2 YFSETQ. The CDR3 is 14 amino acids. J gave up 7 bases and V 5 bases, and 8 bases lay outside the gene matches. CDR3 region: CASSGQGGRNEQFF. The CDR3 DNA reads TGCGCCAGCAGTGGACAGGGTGGTCGGAATGAGCAGTTCTTC.

The V call is TRBV6-1, the J call TRBJ2-3, with a weak D call TRBD2 (5 bases). Germline V gives CDR1 MNHNS, CDR2 SASEGT. The CDR3 consists of 14 residues. Trimming left V 6 bases short and J 2 bases short, with 12 bases between. The CDR3 reads CASSRRFFTDTQYF. In DNA form, the CDR3 reads TGTGCCAGCAGCAGGAGGTTCTTCACAGATACGCAGTATTTT.

This chain links TRBV6-5 with TRBJ1-5, with 7 bases identical to TRBD1. This CDR3 region has 17 residues. CDR1 is MNHEY, CDR2 SVGAGI, per germline. Unmatched junction bases numbered 7, after V lost 2 bases and J lost 0 bases. Here the CDR3 DNA reads TGTGCCAGCAGTTACGAGACAGGGCCTTATAGCAATCAGCCCCAGCATTTT. It encodes CASSYETGPYSNQPQHF.

This rearrangement joins TRBV20-1 to TRBJ2-7, with 7 positions matching TRBD1. The CDR3 runs 13 residues. J was trimmed by 5 bases and V by 7 bases; bases with no gene match: 11. Per germline, CDR1 DFQATT and CDR2 SNEGSKA (reference sequence). The CDR3 DNA sequence: TGCAGTGTCCAGAACAGGGGCTTTGACGAGCAGTACTTC. It specifies CSVQNRGFDEQYF.

The chain has TRBV2 and TRBJ2-7; D could derive from TRBD1 or TRBD2 (7 bases each). The V gene's germline CDR1 is SNHLY and CDR2 FYNNEI. Trimming removed 6 bases from V and 3 bases from J, with 21 bases in between. This CDR3 is 16 amino acids long. The CDR3 protein is CASRDDREGYRYEQYF. DNA for the CDR3: TGTGCCAGCAGGGATGACAGGGAGGGCTATCGCTACGAGCAGTACTTC.

This clonotype showed up just a few times. The CDR3 spells CASSPRGEDNTDTQYF. The DNA of the CDR3 is TGCGCCAGCAGCCCCCGGGGGGAGGATAACACAGATACGCAGTATTTT. The V call is TRBV4-1, the J call TRBJ2-3, with 7 nucleotides matching TRBD2. This CDR3 contains 16 residues. The germline gives CDR1 MGHRA, CDR2 YSYEKL. V lost 4 bases, J lost 2 bases, and 9 bases stayed unmatched.

This clonotype was detected a few times. The V gene is TRBV10-3, the J gene TRBJ1-1; 7 bases map to TRBD1. V trimming: 4 bases; J trimming: 1 base; junction bases outside the gene matches: 9. The germline gives CDR1 ENHRY, CDR2 SYGVKD. The CDR3 is 16 amino acids. Here the CDR3 DNA reads TGTGCCATCAGTGGAGGGTTGGCAGGGGGGAACACTGAAGCTTTCTTT. Amino acids: CAISGGLAGGNTEAFF.

On this clonotype: Germline is not matched at one junction end, which may reflect a read error. The chain is built from TRBV5-1 and TRBJ1-2, with D uncertain. In germline, CDR1 is SGHRS, CDR2 YFSETQ. This CDR3 is 14 amino acids long. The CDR3 spells CASSLGTDTLWLAF. The CDR3 DNA reads as TGCGCCAGCAGCTTGGGTACGGATACCCTATGGCTCGCCTTC. The whole variable domain, remainder taken from reference TRBV5-1 and TRBJ1-2, is KAGVTQTPRYLIKTRGQQVTLSCSPISGHRSVSWYQQTPGQGLQFLFEYFSETQRNKGNFPGRFSGRQFSNSRSEMNVSTLELGDSALYLCASSLGTDTLWLAFGSGTRLTVV.

This clonotype was detected only a few times. The chain combines TRBV6-2 or TRBV6-3 with TRBJ2-6, with 7 bases matching TRBD2. Germline CDR1 and CDR2: MNHEY and SVGEGT. The V segment lost 6 bases and the J segment 4 bases; nucleotides outside the gene matches: 9. The CDR3 runs 16 residues. CDR3 coding DNA: TGTGCCAGCAGCGACGTAGCGGGCCCCGGGGCCAACGTCCTGACTTTC. Translating gives CASSDVAGPGANVLTF.

The gene calls are TRBV27 and TRBJ1-2; possible D gene TRBD1, 6 bases. The CDR3 loop spans 15 amino acids. Trimming pared 6 bases from V and 6 bases from J, leaving 20 bases between. Looked up from germline, CDR1 is MNHEY and CDR2 is SMNVEV (reference sequence). In DNA form, the CDR3 reads TGTGCCAGCAGCGAGTGGCCGGGACAAGGCGATGGCTACACCTTC. It specifies CASSEWPGQGDGYTF.

This clonotype was observed a few times. This chain uses TRBV4-1 with TRBJ2-1; 9 positions agree with TRBD2. CDR3 length: 14 amino acids. The germline gives CDR1 MGHRA, CDR2 YSYEKL. After removal of 0 bases from V and 9 bases from J, the junction contained 3 bases not matched to a gene. The CDR3: CASSQEGTSREQFF. CDR3 coding DNA: TGCGCCAGCAGCCAAGAGGGGACTAGCCGTGAGCAGTTCTTC.

This clonotype was seen at least ten times. CDR3 DNA sequence: TGCAGCGCTGTTGGGGACATCCTCTATGGCTACACCTTC. This translates into CSAVGDILYGYTF. The rearrangement joins TRBV29-1 to TRBJ1-2, with D possibly TRBD1 on 6 matching bases. This CDR3 has 13 residues. CDR1 SQVTM and CDR2 ANQGSEA come from the germline V gene. V was shortened by 7 bases and J by 4 bases, with 16 bases between the two germline ends. Full variable domain (outside the CDR3, taken from reference TRBV29-1 and TRBJ1-2): SAVISQKPSRDICQRGTSLTIQCQVDSQVTMMFWYRQQPGQSLTLIATANQGSEATYESGFVIDKFPISRPNLTFSTLTVSNMSPEDSSIYLCSAVGDILYGYTFGSGTRLTVV.

The V call is TRBV2, the J call TRBJ2-2; 7 bases map to TRBD1. The ends lost 8 bases at V and 0 bases at J; junction bases unmatched: 18. The germline V gene has CDR1 SNHLY and CDR2 FYNNEI. This CDR3 region has 19 residues. CDR3 DNA sequence: TGTGCCAGCTGTTTAAGGGGGCGGAGACTCATCGCGAACACCGGGGAGCTGTTTTTT. This sequence encodes CASCLRGRRLIANTGELFF.

V usage is TRBV7-9 and J usage is TRBJ2-2; no firm D call. The CDR3 is made up of 13 amino acids. Trimming left V 5 bases short and J 6 bases short, with 10 bases between. Germline V lookup: CDR1 SEHNR, CDR2 FQNEAQ (reference sequence). CDR3 coding DNA: TGTGCCAGCAGCCCATCAAGGTCCGGGGAGCTGTTTTTT. Translating gives CASSPSRSGELFF.

The chain combines TRBV30 with TRBJ2-7; 7 bases map to TRBD1. This CDR3 comprises 17 residues. CDR1 is GTSNPN and CDR2 is SVGIG in the germline V gene (reference sequence). V was pared by 6 bases and J by 5 bases, with 22 bases of the junction left unmatched. CDR3 sequence: CACNPWALTGLNHEQYF. CDR3 nucleotides: TGTGCCTGTAACCCATGGGCTCTGACAGGGTTGAACCACGAGCAGTACTTC.

The J gene is TRBJ1-2, the V gene TRBV12-3 or TRBV12-4; D remains unclear. Between the trimmed V and J ends, which lost 3 bases and 3 bases, there was a span of 17 bases. The CDR3 sequence is 16 residues long. DNA of the CDR3: TGTGCCAGCAGTTTCTTTAAGGCGCTTCTGGACTATGGCTACACCTTC. Translating it yields CASSFFKALLDYGYTF.

There are a few counts of this clonotype. This rearrangement joins TRBV5-6 to TRBJ2-7; 9 bases are shared with TRBD1. J was trimmed by 7 bases and V by 1 base; bases with no gene match: 9. This CDR3 has 15 residues. Germline values: CDR1 SGHDT, CDR2 YYEEEE. The CDR3 sequence is CASSLRWDRDGEQYF. The DNA for the CDR3 is TGTGCCAGCAGCTTGCGGTGGGACAGGGACGGTGAGCAGTACTTC.

This clonotype was picked up a small number of times. CDR3 sequence reads: CASSFPLEMGNEQFF. The DNA for the CDR3 is TGTGCCAGCAGCTTCCCACTCGAGATGGGCAATGAGCAGTTCTTC. V and J are TRBV7-9 and TRBJ2-1, with no clear D. With 3 bases removed from V and 6 bases from J, the gap between germline ends came to 15 bases. CDR1 is SEHNR, CDR2 FQNEAQ, per germline (reference sequence). CDR3 length: 15 residues.

This clonotype was counted between two and nine times. The rearrangement joins TRBV12-3 or TRBV12-4 to TRBJ1-3, with D uncertain. The CDR3 contains 15 residues. Trimming cost V 3 bases and J 4 bases, with 13 bases left between them. The CDR3: CASSFGPMAGNTIYF. Here the CDR3 DNA reads TGTGCCAGCAGTTTCGGCCCCATGGCGGGAAACACCATATATTTT.

This clonotype occurred a few times. V usage is TRBV12-3 or TRBV12-4 and J usage is TRBJ2-1; possible D gene TRBD1, 5 bases. This CDR3 region has 13 residues. V was pared by 1 base and J by 10 bases, with 11 bases between. CDR3 bases: TGTGCCAGCAGTTTAGGGACACAACTGGAGCAGTTCTTC. Its protein product is CASSLGTQLEQFF.

This clonotype was detected only a few times. The V and J genes are TRBV6-5 and TRBJ1-1; D ambiguous. The CDR3 extends over 13 amino acids. The V end lost 4 bases, the J end lost 1 base, and 7 bases lay between the germline ends. CDR1 and CDR2 from the germline V gene are MNHEY and SVGAGI. The CDR3 reads CASSWTANTEAFF. The CDR3 DNA sequence: TGTGCCAGCAGTTGGACCGCGAACACTGAAGCTTTCTTT.

V and J are TRBV12-3 or TRBV12-4 and TRBJ2-3, with unresolved D. With 5 bases removed from V and 0 bases from J, the gap between germline ends came to 12 bases. The CDR3 length is 15 residues. CDR3 sequence: CASSPAGTSTDTQYF. For the CDR3, the DNA is TGTGCCAGCAGTCCCGCCGGAACTAGCACAGATACGCAGTATTTT.

This chain connects TRBV5-6 to TRBJ2-1; D not resolved. The CDR3 contains 17 residues. The germline CDR1 and CDR2 sequences are SGHDT and YYEEEE. Trimming took 3 bases from V and 3 from J, leaving 19 bases between them. The CDR3 bases are TGTGCCAGCAGCTACTCAGAAAGACCAAGCGACTACAATGAGCAGTTCTTC. This translates into CASSYSERPSDYNEQFF.

The rearrangement links TRBV5-1 to TRBJ2-2; possibly TRBD1 for D (6 bases). Trimming shortened V by 0 bases and J by 7 bases, and 25 bases separated the two germline ends. The V gene's germline CDR1 is SGHRS and CDR2 YFSETQ. The CDR3 consists of 19 residues. The chain's CDR3 is CASSLVLPGATNQGGELFF. DNA for the CDR3: TGCGCCAGCAGCTTGGTTCTTCCAGGGGCCACTAACCAGGGCGGGGAGCTGTTTTTT.

This clonotype has a handful of counts. The chain links TRBV7-6 to TRBJ1-5, with D maybe TRBD1 (5 bases). The V and J ends lost 3 bases and 5 bases respectively, with 8 bases between them. CDR3 length: 13 residues. Germline V gene lookup returns CDR1 SGHVS and CDR2 FNYEAQ. CDR3 DNA: TGTGCCAGCAGCTTCGGGGGGGATCAGCCCCAGCATTTT. It encodes CASSFGGDQPQHF.